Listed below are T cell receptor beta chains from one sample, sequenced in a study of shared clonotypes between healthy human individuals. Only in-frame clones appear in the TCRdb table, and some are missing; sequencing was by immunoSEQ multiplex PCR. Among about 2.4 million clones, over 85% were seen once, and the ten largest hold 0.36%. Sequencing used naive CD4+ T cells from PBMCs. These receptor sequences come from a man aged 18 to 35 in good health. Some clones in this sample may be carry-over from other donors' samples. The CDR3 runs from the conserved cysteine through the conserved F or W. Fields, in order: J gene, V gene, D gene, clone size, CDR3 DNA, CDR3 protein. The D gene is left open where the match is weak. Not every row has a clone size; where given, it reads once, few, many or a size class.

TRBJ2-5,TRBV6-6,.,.,TGTGCCAGCAGTTCGGCAGGGTTGGGGCAAGAGACCCAGTACTTC,CASSSAGLGQETQYF
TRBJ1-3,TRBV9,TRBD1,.,TGTGCCAGCAGCGTAGCTACGGTGACAGGGGGATGGAACTCTGGAAACACCATATATTTT,CASSVATVTGGWNSGNTIYF
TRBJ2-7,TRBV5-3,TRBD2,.,TGTGCCAGCAGACCCGGACTAGCGGGAAGAGGCGAGCAGTACTTC,CASRPGLAGRGEQYF
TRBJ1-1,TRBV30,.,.,TGTGCCTTCAAACGCCGGAAGGACACTGAAGCTTTCTTT,CAFKRRKDTEAFF
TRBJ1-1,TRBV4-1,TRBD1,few,TGCGCCAGCAGCCATCCACAGGGGGCAGACACTGAAGCTTTCTTT,CASSHPQGADTEAFF
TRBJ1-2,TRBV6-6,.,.,TGTGCCAGCACCGCCCTCGGGGCAGGCGATGGCTACACCTTC,CASTALGAGDGYTF
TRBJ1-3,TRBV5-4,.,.,TGTGCCAGCAGCTTTCCAGGGGCGGCGGGAAACACCATATATTTT,CASSFPGAAGNTIYF
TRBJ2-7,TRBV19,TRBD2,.,TGTGCCAGTAGTATAAGCGGGAGGGCCTACGAGCAGTACTTC,CASSISGRAYEQYF
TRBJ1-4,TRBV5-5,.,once,TGTGCCAGCAGCTTGACGCAGGGGTTGAATAATGAAAAACTGTTTTTT,CASSLTQGLNNEKLFF
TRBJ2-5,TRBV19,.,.,TGTGCCAGTAGTATATTCGACGGGCGTGGGTGGCCCCAGTACTTC,CASSIFDGRGWPQYF
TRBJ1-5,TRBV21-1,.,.,TGTGCCAGCAGCCCCCGACCCCAAAGGACAGGGCCTGGTCAGCCCCAGCATTTT,CASSPRPQRTGPGQPQHF
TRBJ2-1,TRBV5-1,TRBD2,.,TGCGCCAGCAGCCTGGGACTAGCGGGAGGGGAGGATGAGCAGTTCTTC,CASSLGLAGGEDEQFF
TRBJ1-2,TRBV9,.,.,TGTGCCAGCAGCGTAGACGGCAGGGCCCTTTATGGCTACACCTTC,CASSVDGRALYGYTF
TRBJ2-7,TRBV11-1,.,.,TGTGCCAGCAGCTTAGTAGGCGCCAGGGGAGGTGGAGAGCAGTACTTC,CASSLVGARGGGEQYF
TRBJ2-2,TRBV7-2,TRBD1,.,TGTGCCAGCAGCTTATATGGGACAGGGGCACCCGGGGAGCTGTTTTTT,CASSLYGTGAPGELFF
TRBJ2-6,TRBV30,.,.,TGTGCCTGGAGTGTATCCCGAAGGACAGCCTCTTCTCTGGCCAACGTCCTGACTTTC,CAWSVSRRTASSLANVLTF
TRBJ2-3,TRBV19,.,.,TGTGCCAGTGCGACTGGGGGCGGGACCTATACGCAGTATTTT,CASATGGGTYTQYF
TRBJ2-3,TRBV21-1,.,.,TGTGCCAGCAGCGAATGTCTTCGACAGGGGAATATAACAGATACGCAGTATTTT,CASSECLRQGNITDTQYF
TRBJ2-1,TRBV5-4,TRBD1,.,TGTGCCAGCAGCTTGGGCTGGGACAGGGCTAACAATGAGCAGTTCTTC,CASSLGWDRANNEQFF
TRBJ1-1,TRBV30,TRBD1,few,TGTGCCTGGAACAGGGGAGACACTGAAGCTTTCTTT,CAWNRGDTEAFF
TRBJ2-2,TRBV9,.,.,TGTGCCAGCAGCCCTAGTGGGCAGGTCTACACCGGGGGGCTGTTTTTT,CASSPSGQVYTGGLFF
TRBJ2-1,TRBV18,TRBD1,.,TGTGCCAGCTCCTCCGGGACAGGGGGGACCTACAATGAGCAGTTCTTC,CASSSGTGGTYNEQFF
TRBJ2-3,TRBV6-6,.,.,TGTGCCAGCAGTTACTTTGAAGATACGCAGTATTTT,CASSYFEDTQYF
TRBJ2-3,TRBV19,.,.,TGTGCCAGTAGTATCACGAGGACAGATACGCAGTATTTT,CASSITRTDTQYF
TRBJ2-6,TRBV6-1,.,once,TGTGCCAGCAGTAGAGGGGTCTCTGGGGCCAACGTCCTGACTTTC,CASSRGVSGANVLTF
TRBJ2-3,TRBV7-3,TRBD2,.,TGTGCCAGCAGCTCCGGGACTAGCAGAGCAACAGATACGCAGTATTTT,CASSSGTSRATDTQYF
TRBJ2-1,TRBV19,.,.,TGTGCCAGTAGTAGGTACAATGAGCAGTTCTTC,CASSRYNEQFF
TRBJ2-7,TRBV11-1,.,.,TGTGCCAGCAGCCGACACAGTGCCTACGAGCAGTACTTC,CASSRHSAYEQYF
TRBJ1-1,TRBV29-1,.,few,TGCAGCGTCGGTAGCAGGGGGAACACTGAAGCTTTCTTT,CSVGSRGNTEAFF
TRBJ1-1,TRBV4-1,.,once,TGCGCCAGCAGCCAGCTTAGGGAAGGAGAAGCTTTCTTT,CASSQLREGEAFF
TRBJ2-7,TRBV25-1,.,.,TGTGCCAGCAGTGTCGGGGGTTCCCACGAGCAGTACTTC,CASSVGGSHEQYF
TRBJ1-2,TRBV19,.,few,TGTGCCAGTAGTTTGGACAGCTATGGCTACACCTTC,CASSLDSYGYTF
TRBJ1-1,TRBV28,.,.,TGTGCCAGCAGTTTACTACTGGGGGCTAACACTGAAGCTTTCTTT,CASSLLLGANTEAFF
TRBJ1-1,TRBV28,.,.,TGTGCCAGCAGTTTTCAGGGTAGGGGCACTGAAGCTTTCTTT,CASSFQGRGTEAFF
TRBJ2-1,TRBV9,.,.,TGTGCCAGCAGCGTAGTAGGGTCATCGGGACGAGGCAAATATGAGCAGTTCTTC,CASSVVGSSGRGKYEQFF
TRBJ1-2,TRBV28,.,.,TGTGCCAGCAGTTGGGGGACCCACGGCTACACCTTC,CASSWGTHGYTF
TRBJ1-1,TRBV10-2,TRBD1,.,TGCGCCAGCAGGGCGACAGGGGTCGCGGGAGCTTTCTTT,CASRATGVAGAFF
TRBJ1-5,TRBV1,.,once,TGCACCAGCAGCCAAGGCGAGGGAGGTGGCAATCAGCCCCAGCATTTT,CTSSQGEGGGNQPQHF
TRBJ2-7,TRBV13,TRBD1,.,TGTGCCAGCAGCTTTGGACAGGGATTCTACGAGCAGTACTTC,CASSFGQGFYEQYF
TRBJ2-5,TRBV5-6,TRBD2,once,TGTGCCAGCAGCCTCACTAGCGGGAGTAAGGAGACCCAGTACTTC,CASSLTSGSKETQYF
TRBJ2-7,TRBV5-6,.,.,TGTGCCAGCAGCTTGGGACAGGCAATCTCCTACGAGCAGTACTTC,CASSLGQAISYEQYF
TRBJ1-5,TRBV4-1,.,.,TGCGCCAGCAGCCAGGGCCAGGAGACGGCCCAGAATCAGCCCCAGCATTTT,CASSQGQETAQNQPQHF
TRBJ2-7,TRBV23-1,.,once,TGCGCCAGCAGTCGAGGGTCAGGTAGTTCCTACGAGCAGTACTTC,CASSRGSGSSYEQYF
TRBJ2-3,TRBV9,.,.,TGTGCCAGCAGCGTCGGGACAACTAGCACAGATACGCAGTATTTT,CASSVGTTSTDTQYF